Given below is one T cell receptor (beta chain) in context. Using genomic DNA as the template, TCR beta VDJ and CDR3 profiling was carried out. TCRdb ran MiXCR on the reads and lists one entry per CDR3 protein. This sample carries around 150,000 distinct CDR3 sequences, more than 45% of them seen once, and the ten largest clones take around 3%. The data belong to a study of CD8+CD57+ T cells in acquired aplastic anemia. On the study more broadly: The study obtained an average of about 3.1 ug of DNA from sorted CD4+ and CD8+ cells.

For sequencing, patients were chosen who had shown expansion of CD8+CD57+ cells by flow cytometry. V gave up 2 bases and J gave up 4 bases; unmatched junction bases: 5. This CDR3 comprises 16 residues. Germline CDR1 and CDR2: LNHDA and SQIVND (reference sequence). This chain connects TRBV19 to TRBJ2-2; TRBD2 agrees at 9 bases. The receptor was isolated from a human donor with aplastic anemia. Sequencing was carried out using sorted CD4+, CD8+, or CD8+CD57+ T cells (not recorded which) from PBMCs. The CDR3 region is CASSISGLAGTGELFF. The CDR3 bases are TGTGCCAGTAGTATATCGGGACTAGCCGGCACCGGGGAGCTGTTTTTT. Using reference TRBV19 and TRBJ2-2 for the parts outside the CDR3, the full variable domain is DGGITQSPKYLFRKEGQNVTLSCEQNLNHDAMYWYRQDPGQGLRLIYYSQIVNDFQKGDIAEGYSVSREKKESFPLTVTSAQKNPTAFYLCASSISGLAGTGELFFGEGSRLTVL.